This TCR beta chain was observed in a study of T cell repertoires in cytomegalovirus infection. TCRdb fed the reads into MiXCR, producing one record per CDR3 protein. The data hold about 920,000 distinct CDR3 sequences, with 31% observed a single time. The CDR3 runs to 12 residues. The V end lost 0 bases, the J end lost 7 bases, and 3 bases lay between the germline ends. Germline V gene lookup returns CDR1 MNHNY and CDR2 SVGAGI (reference sequence). As for this clonotype: Its antigen is unidentified.

Study-wide points: CMV-specific TCR beta clonotypes restricted by HLA-C dominated the ex vivo response.

This chain uses TRBV6-6 with TRBJ2-2; D gene uncertain. This sample comprised cultured CD8+ T cells from PBMCs, obtained from culture after CMV antigen stimulation. This sequence originates from a human donor in good health (CMV status not recorded). Some clones in this sample may be carry-over from other donors' samples. CDR3 residues: CASSYSIGELFF. CDR3 DNA: TGTGCCAGCAGTTACTCGATCGGGGAGCTGTTTTTT.